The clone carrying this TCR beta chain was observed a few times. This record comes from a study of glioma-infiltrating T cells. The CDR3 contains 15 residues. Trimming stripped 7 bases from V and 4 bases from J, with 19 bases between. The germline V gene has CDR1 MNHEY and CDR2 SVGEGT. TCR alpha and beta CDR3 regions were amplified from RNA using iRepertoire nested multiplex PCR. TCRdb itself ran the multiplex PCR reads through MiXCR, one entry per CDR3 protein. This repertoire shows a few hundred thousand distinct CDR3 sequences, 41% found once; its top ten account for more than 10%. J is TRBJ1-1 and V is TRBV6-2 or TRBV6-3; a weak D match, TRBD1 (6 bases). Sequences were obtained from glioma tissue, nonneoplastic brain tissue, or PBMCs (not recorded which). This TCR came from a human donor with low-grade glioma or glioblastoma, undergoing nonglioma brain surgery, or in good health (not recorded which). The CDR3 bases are TGTGCCAGCATCGTCGGGGGGGGCGCTGGCACTGAAGCTTTCTTT. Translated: CASIVGGGAGTEAFF.